Here is one T cell receptor (beta chain) with its context. The repertoire was sequenced with immunoSEQ multiplex PCR; TCRdb's copy has only in-frame clones and lacks some. This table holds 250,000 or so clones, approximately 90% found once. The data belong to a study of blood T cell repertoires in COVID-19. V lost 0 bases and J lost 5; bases outside the gene matches: 9. Looked up from germline, CDR1 is SQVTM and CDR2 is ANQGSEA. The length of the CDR3 is 17 residues. This receptor was taken from a woman under 40 with acute COVID-19. V usage is TRBV29-1 and J usage is TRBJ2-1, with 11 bases that match TRBD2. Sequenced: PBMCs or T cells enriched from blood (not recorded which). In DNA, the CDR3 is TGCAGCGTTGAAGATAGCTTAGCGGGAGGGCCCGACAATGAGCAGTTCTTC. This encodes CSVEDSLAGGPDNEQFF.